This record looks at one T cell receptor (beta chain) sequence and its context. Its antigen is currently not known. Base quality data are lacking; no much larger clone is found one base away. The CDR3 runs 11 amino acids, cysteine and phenylalanine included. Of the read, only the CDR3 DNA is kept; its 33 bases are in frame from base 1. From the germline V gene (reference sequence), CDR1 is LNHDA and CDR2 is SQIVND. The V end loses 1 base and the J end loses 6 bases, and a stretch of 3 bases separates them. This record comes from a study of shared clonotypes between healthy human individuals (dated by TCRdb to 2018 to 2021). With respect to the entire study: The cohort included a few men and a couple of women between 18 and 49 years of age. Per donor, three plates each were used for CD4 naive and CD4 memory, two for CD8 naive, and one for CD8 memory. The study deeply sequenced blood TCR repertoires of roughly five healthy adults to estimate repertoire size and the extent of clonotype sharing between individuals. To increase sequencing depth and limit assay-specific biases, different laboratories used diverse techniques to prepare libraries and sequence TCR repertoires. Each donor's leukapheresis produced roughly between roughly 0.85 and 10 billion PBMCs.

Using the deep immunoSEQ assay, multiplex PCR amplified TCR CDR3 regions from genomic DNA. Genomic DNA extracted from each cell subset was distributed evenly over all wells of several immunoSEQ 96-well plates, and each plate served as one replicate. For sorted subsets, each replicate PCR was loaded with 200 to 250 ng genomic DNA, equivalent to about 30,000 T cell genomes. The purified libraries were quantified using a Qubit 3.0 fluorometer, sized with a Bioanalyzer 2100, and then quantified again using the KAPA Library Quantification kit. A separate single-read 150-cycle Illumina NextSeq 550 flow cell was used to sequence each immunoSEQ 96-well plate. The original pipeline was this. Because the immunoSEQ output held only junctional sequences and lacked quality scores, the filtering could not match the filtering applied to full-length reads. To assign V/J genes and CDR3, sequences were annotated using PyIR, a Python wrapper for IgBLAST v1.9, with IMGT germline references. Any read was removed if the V/J assignment was weak (E-value above 1e-6), the CDR3 was missing, or the read contained stop codons, out-of-frame junctions, or ambiguous translated residues. A V3J clonotype was defined by an identical inferred V gene, J gene, and CDR3 amino acid sequence. Percentage overlap between repertoires was computed as shared unique clonotypes divided by the size of the smaller repertoire. Richness of each repertoire was evaluated using RTK rarefaction, the Chao1 estimator, and Recon v2.1 estimates of unobserved clonotypes. For all TCRbeta clonotypes obtained by the gDNA method from a handful of donors, generation probabilities were computed with OLGA. Held by TCRdb, this immuneACCESS table contains in-frame sequences only and omits some clones. Under half of the omission traces to an unresolved V gene where checked; the cause of the rest is unknown. V and J calls and clone size are copied from that table; D and trimming were computed from the DNA. Within this sample are some 1.5 million clones, with 95% to 99% of them counted one time only. About 0.4% of the sample lies in the top ten.

What the work shows at the level of the full study, not this receptor alone: Higher generation probabilities were observed for clonotypes shared by all four sorted-subset donors than for non-shared clonotypes. Across a handful of donors, around 5% of naive CD4, 3% to 3.5% of naive CD8, approximately 2.5% of memory CD4, and approximately 0.4% of memory CD8 clonotypes were shared. Pairwise subsampling led to the expectation that sequencing depth would affect the degree of clonotype sharing among donors. The genetic and exposure-history diversity represented was limited by the small number of donors. Incomplete sequencing was indicated by rarefaction of sorted-subset datasets, despite the large sequencing depth. Sampling was limited to blood, and TCR repertoires in tissue likely differ from TCR repertoires in blood. Naive subsets generally had larger estimated clonotype richness than memory subsets.

Healthy HIV-negative adults with no recently reported acute infections or vaccinations were included as donors. All donors were Caucasian adults living in Nashville, Tennessee, USA. CD4+ T cells were enriched through magnetic negative selection, after which naive cells were positively selected on CD45RA and the remaining negative fraction served as the memory subset. After blood collection by leukapheresis, PBMCs were isolated using Ficoll-Histopaque density gradient centrifugation and then cryopreserved in the vapor phase of liquid nitrogen. Analytical flow cytometry was used to check the purity and quantity of each magnetically sorted T cell population. Genomic DNA was isolated from each sorted fraction and quantified by UV absorbance on a Nanodrop 2000c.

This receptor chain uses TRBV19 and TRBJ1-2, with the D gene uncertain. The TCR sequence derives from a man aged 30 to 39 in good health. The sequencing input was naive CD4+ T cells sorted from blood. The sample's cell subset or site label, decoded: CD45RA+ positively selected. The base sequence is TGTGCCAGTAGTATAGCAAATGGCTACACCTTC. It specifies CASSIANGYTF.